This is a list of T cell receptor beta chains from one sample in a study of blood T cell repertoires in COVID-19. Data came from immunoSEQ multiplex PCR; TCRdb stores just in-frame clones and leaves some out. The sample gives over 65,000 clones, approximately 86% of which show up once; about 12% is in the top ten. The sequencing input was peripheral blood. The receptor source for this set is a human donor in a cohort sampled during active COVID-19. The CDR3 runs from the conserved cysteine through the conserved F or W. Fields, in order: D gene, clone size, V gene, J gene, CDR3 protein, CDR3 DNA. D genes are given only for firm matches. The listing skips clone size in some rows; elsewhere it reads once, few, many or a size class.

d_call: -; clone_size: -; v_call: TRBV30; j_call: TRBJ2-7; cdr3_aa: CAWRSAGDNHHEQYF; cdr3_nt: TGTGCCTGGCGGTCGGCAGGGGATAACCACCACGAGCAGTACTTC
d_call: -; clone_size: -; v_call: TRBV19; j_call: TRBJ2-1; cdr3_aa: CASSMTGWNEQFF; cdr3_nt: TGTGCCAGTAGTATGACGGGGTGGAATGAGCAGTTCTTC
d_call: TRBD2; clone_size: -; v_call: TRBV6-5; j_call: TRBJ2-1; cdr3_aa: CASRTSAFGEQFF; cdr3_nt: TGTGCCAGCAGGACTAGCGCTTTTGGTGAGCAGTTCTTC
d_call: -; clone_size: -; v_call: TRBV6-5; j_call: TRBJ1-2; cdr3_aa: CASSPRQESPGYTF; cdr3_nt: TGTGCCAGCAGTCCAAGACAGGAATCTCCCGGCTACACCTTC
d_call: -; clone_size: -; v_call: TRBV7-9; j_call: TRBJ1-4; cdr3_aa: CASSLAQTATNEKLFF; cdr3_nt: TGTGCCAGCAGCTTAGCGCAGACAGCAACTAATGAAAAACTGTTTTTT
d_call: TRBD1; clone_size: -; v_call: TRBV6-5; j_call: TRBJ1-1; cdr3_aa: CASRRGRGVVTQAFF; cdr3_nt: TGTGCCAGCAGAAGGGGCAGGGGGGTTGTAACGCAAGCTTTCTTT
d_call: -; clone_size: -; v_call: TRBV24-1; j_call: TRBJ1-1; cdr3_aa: CATSDSGAEAFF; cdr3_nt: TGTGCCACCAGTGATTCAGGGGCTGAAGCTTTCTTT
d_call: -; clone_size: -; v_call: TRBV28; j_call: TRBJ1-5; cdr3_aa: CASKEQFNQPQHF; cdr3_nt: TGTGCCAGCAAAGAACAGTTCAATCAGCCCCAGCATTTT
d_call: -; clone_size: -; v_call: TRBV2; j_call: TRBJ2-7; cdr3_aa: CASSQTYEQYF; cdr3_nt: TGTGCCAGCAGTCAGACCTACGAGCAGTACTTC
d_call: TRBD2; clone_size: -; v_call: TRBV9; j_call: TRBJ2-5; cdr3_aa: CASSVGLSGGIQETQYF; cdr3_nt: TGTGCCAGCAGCGTAGGGTTATCGGGGGGGATCCAAGAGACCCAGTACTTC
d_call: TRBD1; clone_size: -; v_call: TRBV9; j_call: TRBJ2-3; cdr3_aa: CASTAPGQGEWGEVNTQYF; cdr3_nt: TGTGCCAGCACCGCCCCAGGACAGGGGGAGTGGGGCGAAGTGAATACGCAGTATTTT
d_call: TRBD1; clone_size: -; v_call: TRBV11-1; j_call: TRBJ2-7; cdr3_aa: CASNDRGPSVEQYF; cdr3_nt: TGTGCCAGCAACGACAGGGGGCCTTCGGTCGAGCAGTACTTC
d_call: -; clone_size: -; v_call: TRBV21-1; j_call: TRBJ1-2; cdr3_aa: CASNGREEEGYGYTF; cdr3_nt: TGTGCCAGCAACGGGCGGGAGGAGGAGGGGTATGGCTACACCTTC
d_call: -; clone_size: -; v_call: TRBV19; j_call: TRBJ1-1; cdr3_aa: CASSISGNEAFF; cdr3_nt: TGTGCCAGTAGTATCTCGGGAAACGAAGCTTTCTTT
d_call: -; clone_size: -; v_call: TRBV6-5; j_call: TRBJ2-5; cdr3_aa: CASRRGGGGETQYF; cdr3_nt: TGTGCCAGCCGCCGGGGCGGGGGCGGAGAGACCCAGTACTTC
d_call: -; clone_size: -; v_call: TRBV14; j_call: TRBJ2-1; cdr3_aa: CASRHTGRQFF; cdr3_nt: TGTGCCAGCAGGCATACAGGGCGGCAGTTCTTC
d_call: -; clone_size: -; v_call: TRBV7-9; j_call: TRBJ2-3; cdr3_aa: CASSLGGSVTDTQYF; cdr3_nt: TGTGCCAGCAGCTTAGGCGGGTCGGTCACAGATACGCAGTATTTT
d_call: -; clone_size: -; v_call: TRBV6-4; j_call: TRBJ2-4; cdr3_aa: CASSRISPGPQNIQYF; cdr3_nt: TGTGCCAGCAGCAGAATCTCCCCAGGGCCCCAAAACATTCAGTACTTC
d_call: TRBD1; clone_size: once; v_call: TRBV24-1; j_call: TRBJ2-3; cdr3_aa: CATSVGTAKNTDTQYF; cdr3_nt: TGTGCCACCTCCGTAGGGACAGCTAAAAACACAGATACGCAGTATTTT
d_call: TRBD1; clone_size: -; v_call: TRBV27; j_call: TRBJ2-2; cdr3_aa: CASSLGTANTGELFF; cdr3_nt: TGTGCCAGCAGTTTGGGGACAGCGAACACCGGGGAGCTGTTTTTT
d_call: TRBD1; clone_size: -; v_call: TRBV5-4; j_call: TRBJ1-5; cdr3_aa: CASSLRDRWRGRQPQHF; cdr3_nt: TGTGCCAGCAGCTTGAGGGACAGGTGGAGGGGGAGACAGCCCCAGCATTTT
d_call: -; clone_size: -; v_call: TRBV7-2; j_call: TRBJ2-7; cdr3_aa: CASSLVQGTSYEQYF; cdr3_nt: TGTGCCAGCAGCTTAGTTCAGGGGACCTCCTACGAGCAGTACTTC
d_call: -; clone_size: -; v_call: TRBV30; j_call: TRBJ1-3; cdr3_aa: CAWSGGESSGNTIYF; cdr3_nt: TGTGCCTGGAGTGGAGGCGAAAGCTCTGGAAACACCATATATTTT
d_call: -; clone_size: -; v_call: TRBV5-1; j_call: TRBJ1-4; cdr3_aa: CASSFMGAGELRNEKLFF; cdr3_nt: TGCGCCAGCAGCTTTATGGGAGCAGGGGAATTAAGGAATGAAAAACTGTTTTTT
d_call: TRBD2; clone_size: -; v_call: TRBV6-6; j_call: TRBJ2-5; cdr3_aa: CASNRGSETQYF; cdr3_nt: TGTGCCAGCAACCGCGGGAGCGAGACCCAGTACTTC
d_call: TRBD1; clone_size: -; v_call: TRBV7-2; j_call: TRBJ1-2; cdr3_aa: CASSSNLGQLYGYTF; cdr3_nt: TGTGCCAGCAGCTCTAATTTGGGACAGCTCTATGGCTACACCTTC
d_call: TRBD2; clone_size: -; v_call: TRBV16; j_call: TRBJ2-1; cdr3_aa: CASSQSSGIGGEQFF; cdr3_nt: TGTGCCAGCAGCCAATCTAGCGGGATTGGTGGTGAGCAGTTCTTC
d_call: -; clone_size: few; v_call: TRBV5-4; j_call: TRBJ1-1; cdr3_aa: CASSLAGQDPEAFF; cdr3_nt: TGTGCCAGCAGCTTGGCTGGGCAGGATCCTGAAGCTTTCTTT
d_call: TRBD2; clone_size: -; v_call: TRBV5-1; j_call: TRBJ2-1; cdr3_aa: CASSFGLLAGVYNEQFF; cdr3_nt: TGCGCCAGCAGCTTTGGGCTACTAGCGGGGGTTTACAATGAGCAGTTCTTC
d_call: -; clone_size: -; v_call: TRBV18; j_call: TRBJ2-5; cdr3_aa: CASSPTLIGGETQYF; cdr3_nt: TGTGCCAGCTCACCAACTCTAATCGGCGGGGAGACCCAGTACTTC
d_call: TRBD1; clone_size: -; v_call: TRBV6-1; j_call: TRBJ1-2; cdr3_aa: CASSDPGQGNYGYTF; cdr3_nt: TGTGCCAGCAGTGATCCGGGACAGGGGAACTATGGCTACACCTTC